This T cell receptor (beta chain) was profiled in a study of human CD4 T cells and Enterobacteriaceae. Study-level information: Stimuli were heat-inactivated E. coli, K. pneumoniae, E. aerogenes, S. flexneri, S. sonnei, S. typhimurium, S. aureus.

After roughly 6-7 days, proliferating activated T cells were FACS-sorted as CFSE-low CD25+ ICOS+ cells. Sorted memory CD4+ T cells were CFSE-labeled and cultured 2:1 with irradiated antigen-pulsed autologous monocytes. All CD4+ cells other than CD45RA+CCR7+CD95- naive cells were sorted as memory, over 95% pure. Blood from healthy donors was obtained in Switzerland from donation centers. Sorting first excluded CD8+, CD14+, CD16+, CD56+, CD19+ and CD25-bright cells. Profiled with immunoSEQ multiplex PCR; TCRdb holds only in-frame clones, not every one. The profile shows about 130 clones, roughly 38% of them singletons. The germline gives CDR1 SGDLS, CDR2 YYNGEE. The V and J ends lost 6 bases and 0 bases respectively, with 17 bases between them. The CDR3 contains 16 residues. This clone qualifies as hyperexpanded (1% or more).

This clonotype originated in a human donor in good health. J is TRBJ2-3 and V is TRBV9, with a possible D match to TRBD2 (6 bases). Sequenced material: bacteria-reactive CD4+ T cells grown in culture. Subset given: CFSE-low proliferating memory CD4 T cells sorted after in vitro stimulation with a heat-inactivated bacterium or M. tuberculosis lysate. The CDR3 region has the DNA TGTGCCAGCACCCCCGCCGGACGGGGGAGCACAGATACGCAGTATTTT. This translates into CASTPAGRGSTDTQYF.